Listed here are 2 T cell receptor beta chains from one sample, sequenced in a study of blood T cell dynamics during melanoma immunotherapy. The protocol was immunoSEQ multiplex PCR, while the TCRdb copy is restricted to in-frame clones and leaves out a portion. The table records 25,000 to 30,000 clones, roughly 83% of them present only once. Time point indicated: week 3, after first cycle of checkpoint inhibitor. The specimen comprised blood, sampled from a patient treated with checkpoint blockade. These receptors were obtained from a human donor with melanoma.

This clone was observed a single time. The chain uses TRBV4-2 and TRBJ1-5; D is undetermined. Germline V gene lookup returns CDR1 LGHNA and CDR2 YNFKEQ. This CDR3 has 13 residues. V lost 1 base to trimming and J lost 4 bases, with 5 bases between them. Here the CDR3 reads CASSQGRNQPQHF. Here the CDR3 DNA reads TGTGCCAGCAGCCAAGGTCGGAATCAGCCCCAGCATTTT.

This clone has only a few counts. This chain's CDR3 is CASSQNTGTGNTIYF. The CDR3 DNA reads TGTGCCAGTAGCCAAAACACCGGGACAGGAAACACCATATATTTT. The rearrangement uses TRBV19 and TRBJ1-3; TRBD1 might be the D (6 bases). Per germline, CDR1 LNHDA and CDR2 SQIVND (reference sequence). The CDR3 totals 15 residues. V lost 6 bases, J lost 4 bases, and 16 bases lay in between.